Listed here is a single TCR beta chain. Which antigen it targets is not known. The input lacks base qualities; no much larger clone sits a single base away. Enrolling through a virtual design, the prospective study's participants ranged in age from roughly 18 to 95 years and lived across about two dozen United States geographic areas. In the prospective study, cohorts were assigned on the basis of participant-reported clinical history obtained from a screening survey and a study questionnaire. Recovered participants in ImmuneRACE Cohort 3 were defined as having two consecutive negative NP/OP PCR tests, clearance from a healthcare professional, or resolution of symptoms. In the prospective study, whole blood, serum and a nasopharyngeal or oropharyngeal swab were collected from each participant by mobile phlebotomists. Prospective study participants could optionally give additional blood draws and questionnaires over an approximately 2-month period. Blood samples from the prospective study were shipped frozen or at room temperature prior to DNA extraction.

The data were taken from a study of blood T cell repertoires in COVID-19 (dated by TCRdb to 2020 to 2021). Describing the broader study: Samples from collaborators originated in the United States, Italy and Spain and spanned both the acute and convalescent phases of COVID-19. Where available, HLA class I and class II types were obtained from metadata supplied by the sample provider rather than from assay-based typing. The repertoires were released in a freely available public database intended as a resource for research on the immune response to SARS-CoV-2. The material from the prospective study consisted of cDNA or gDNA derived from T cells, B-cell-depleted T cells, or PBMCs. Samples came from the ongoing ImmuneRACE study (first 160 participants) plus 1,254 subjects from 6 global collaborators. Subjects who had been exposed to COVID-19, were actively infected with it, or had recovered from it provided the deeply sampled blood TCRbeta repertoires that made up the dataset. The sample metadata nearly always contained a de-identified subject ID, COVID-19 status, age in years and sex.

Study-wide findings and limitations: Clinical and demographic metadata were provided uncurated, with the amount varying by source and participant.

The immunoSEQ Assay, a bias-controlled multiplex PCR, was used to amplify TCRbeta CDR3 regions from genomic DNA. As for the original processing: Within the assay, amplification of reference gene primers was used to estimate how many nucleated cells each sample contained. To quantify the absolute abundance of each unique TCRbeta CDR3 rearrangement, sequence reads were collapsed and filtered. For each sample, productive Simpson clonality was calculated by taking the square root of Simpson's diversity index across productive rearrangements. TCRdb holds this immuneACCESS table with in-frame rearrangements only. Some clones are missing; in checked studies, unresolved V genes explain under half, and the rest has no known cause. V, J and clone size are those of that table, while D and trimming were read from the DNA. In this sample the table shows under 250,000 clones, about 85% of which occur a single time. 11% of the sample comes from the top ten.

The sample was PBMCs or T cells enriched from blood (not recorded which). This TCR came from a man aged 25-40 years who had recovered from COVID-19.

CDR3 protein: CASGLGDNQYF. The bases are TGTGCTAGTGGTTTGGGGGACAACCAGTACTTC. The rearranged segments are TRBV12-5 and TRBJ2-7; a tentative D call is TRBD1 (6 bases match). Deletion took 1 base off V and 10 bases off J, with a span of 8 bases between the germline ends. The CDR3 covers 11 residues, taking in both the cysteine and the phenylalanine. The DNA shown is the 33-base CDR3, in frame from base 1. Sequences LGHNT (CDR1) and FRNRAP (CDR2) are obtained from the germline V gene.